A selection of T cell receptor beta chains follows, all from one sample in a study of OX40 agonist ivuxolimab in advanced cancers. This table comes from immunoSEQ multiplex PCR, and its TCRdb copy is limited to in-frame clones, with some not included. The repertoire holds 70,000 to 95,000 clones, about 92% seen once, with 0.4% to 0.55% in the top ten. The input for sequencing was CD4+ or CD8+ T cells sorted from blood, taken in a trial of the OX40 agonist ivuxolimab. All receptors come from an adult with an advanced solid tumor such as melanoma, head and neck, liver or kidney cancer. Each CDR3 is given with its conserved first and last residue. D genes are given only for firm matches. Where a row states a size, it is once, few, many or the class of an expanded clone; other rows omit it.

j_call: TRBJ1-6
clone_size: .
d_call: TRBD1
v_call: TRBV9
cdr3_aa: CASSVGGQGAPLHF
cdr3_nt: TGTGCCAGCAGCGTAGGGGGACAGGGGGCCCCCCTCCACTTT

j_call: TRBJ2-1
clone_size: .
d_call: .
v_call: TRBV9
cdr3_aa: CASSTGTGEQFF
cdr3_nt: TGTGCCAGCAGCACCGGGACTGGTGAGCAGTTCTTC

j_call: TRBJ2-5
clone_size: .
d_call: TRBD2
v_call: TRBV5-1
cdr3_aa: CASSGGLTGLAGETQYF
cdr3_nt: TGCGCCAGCAGCGGGGGACTTACGGGACTAGCCGGGGAGACCCAGTACTTC

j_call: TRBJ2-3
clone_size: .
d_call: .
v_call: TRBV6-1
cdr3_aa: CASSSVPGTQYF
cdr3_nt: TGTGCCAGCAGCAGTGTACCCGGTACGCAGTATTTT

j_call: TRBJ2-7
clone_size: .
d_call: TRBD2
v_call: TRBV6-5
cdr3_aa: CASSLAGGHHEQYF
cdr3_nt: TGTGCCAGCAGTTTAGCGGGAGGGCACCACGAGCAGTACTTC

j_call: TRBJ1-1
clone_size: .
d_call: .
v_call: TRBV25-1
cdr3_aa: CASSEVDEAFF
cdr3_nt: TGTGCCAGCAGTGAAGTAGATGAAGCTTTCTTT

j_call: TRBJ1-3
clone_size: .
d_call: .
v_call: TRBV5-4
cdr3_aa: CASSLDPGHSGNTIYF
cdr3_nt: TGTGCCAGCAGCTTGGACCCGGGACACTCTGGAAACACCATATATTTT

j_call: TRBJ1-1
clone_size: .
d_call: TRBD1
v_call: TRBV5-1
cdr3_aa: CASSLVFRRGQGSAEAFF
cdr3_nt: TGCGCCAGCAGCTTGGTGTTTCGTCGGGGACAGGGGTCAGCTGAAGCTTTCTTT

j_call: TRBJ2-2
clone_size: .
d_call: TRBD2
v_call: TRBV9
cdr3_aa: CASSVGLAGVTGELFF
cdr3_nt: TGTGCCAGCAGCGTCGGGCTAGCGGGGGTCACCGGGGAGCTGTTTTTT

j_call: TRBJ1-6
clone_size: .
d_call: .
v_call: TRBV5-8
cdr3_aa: CASSLDRLPGSSPLHF
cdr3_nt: TGTGCCAGCAGCTTAGACAGGCTCCCGGGTAGTTCACCCCTCCACTTT

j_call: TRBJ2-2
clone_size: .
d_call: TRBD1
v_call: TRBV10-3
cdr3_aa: CAISEDRGVGELFF
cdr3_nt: TGTGCCATCAGTGAGGACAGGGGTGTCGGGGAGCTGTTTTTT

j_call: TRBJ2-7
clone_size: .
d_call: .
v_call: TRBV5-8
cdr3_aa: CASSLARGTTKQYF
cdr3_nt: TGTGCCAGCAGCTTGGCCAGGGGAACTACGAAGCAGTACTTC

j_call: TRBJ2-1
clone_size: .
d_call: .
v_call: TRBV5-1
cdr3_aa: CASSLERPGEQFF
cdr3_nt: TGCGCCAGCAGCTTGGAGCGACCGGGTGAGCAGTTCTTC

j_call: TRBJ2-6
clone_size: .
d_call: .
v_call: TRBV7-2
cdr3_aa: CASSLLSGFKVSGANVLTF
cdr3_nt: TGTGCCAGCAGCTTACTTTCTGGGTTTAAGGTCTCTGGGGCCAACGTCCTGACTTTC

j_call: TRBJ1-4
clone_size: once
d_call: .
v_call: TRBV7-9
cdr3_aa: CASRAGLANEKLFF
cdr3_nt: TGTGCCAGCAGAGCAGGGTTGGCTAATGAAAAACTGTTTTTT

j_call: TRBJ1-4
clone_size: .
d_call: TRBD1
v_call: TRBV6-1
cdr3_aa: CASSDAGTGKEKLFF
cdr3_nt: TGTGCCAGCAGTGACGCCGGGACAGGGAAAGAAAAACTGTTTTTT

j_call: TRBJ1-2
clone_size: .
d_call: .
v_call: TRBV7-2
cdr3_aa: CASSTRGLNGYTF
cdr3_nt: TGTGCCAGCAGCACTCGGGGGCTGAATGGCTACACCTTC

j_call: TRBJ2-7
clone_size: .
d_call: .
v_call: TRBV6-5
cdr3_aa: CASSYIDATYEQYF
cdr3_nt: TGTGCCAGCAGTTACATAGATGCCACCTACGAGCAGTACTTC

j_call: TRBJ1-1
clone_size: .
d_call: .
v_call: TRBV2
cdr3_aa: CASSDTSTGTTEAFF
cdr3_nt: TGTGCCAGCAGCGATACCTCAACTGGGACCACTGAAGCTTTCTTT

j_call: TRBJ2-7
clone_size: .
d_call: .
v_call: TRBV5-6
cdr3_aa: CASSLGAGGVEQYF
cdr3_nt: TGTGCCAGCAGCTTGGGAGCAGGCGGGGTCGAGCAGTACTTC

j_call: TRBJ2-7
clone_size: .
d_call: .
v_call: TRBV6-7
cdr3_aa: CASTPPPDPYEQYF
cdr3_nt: TGTGCCAGCACCCCCCCGCCAGACCCTTACGAGCAGTACTTC

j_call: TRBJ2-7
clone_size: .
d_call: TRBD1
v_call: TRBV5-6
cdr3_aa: CASSHPGQGNEQYF
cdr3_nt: TGTGCCAGCAGCCATCCGGGACAGGGGAACGAGCAGTACTTC

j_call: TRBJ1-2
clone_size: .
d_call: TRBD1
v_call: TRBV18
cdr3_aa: CASFPTGDYGYTF
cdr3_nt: TGTGCCAGCTTTCCGACAGGGGACTATGGCTACACCTTC

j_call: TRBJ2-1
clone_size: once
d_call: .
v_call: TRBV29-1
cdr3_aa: CSVAGTQGEQFF
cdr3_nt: TGCAGCGTTGCTGGGACGCAGGGTGAGCAGTTCTTC

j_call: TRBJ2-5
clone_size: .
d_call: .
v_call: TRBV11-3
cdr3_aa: CASSSVVYQETQYF
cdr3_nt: TGTGCCAGCAGCTCCGTGGTGTACCAAGAGACCCAGTACTTC

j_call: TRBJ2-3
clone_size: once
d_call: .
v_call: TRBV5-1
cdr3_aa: CASSLEIADNSDTQYF
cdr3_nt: TGCGCCAGCAGCTTGGAGATAGCGGACAATTCAGATACGCAGTATTTT

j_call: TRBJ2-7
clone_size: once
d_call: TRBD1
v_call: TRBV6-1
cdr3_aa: CASGSRTGSYEQYF
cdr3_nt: TGTGCCAGCGGTAGTAGGACAGGCTCCTACGAGCAGTACTTC

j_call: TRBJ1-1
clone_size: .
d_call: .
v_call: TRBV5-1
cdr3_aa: CASSLAGQPDTEAFF
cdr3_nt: TGCGCCAGCAGCTTGGCCGGACAGCCAGACACTGAAGCTTTCTTT

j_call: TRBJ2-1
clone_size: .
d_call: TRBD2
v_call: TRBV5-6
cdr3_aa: CASSVRTSGGDNEQFF
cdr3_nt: TGTGCCAGCAGCGTCAGGACTAGCGGGGGGGACAATGAGCAGTTCTTC

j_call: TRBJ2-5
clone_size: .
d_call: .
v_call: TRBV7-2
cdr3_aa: CASSIQETQYF
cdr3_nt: TGTGCCAGCAGCATACAAGAGACCCAGTACTTC

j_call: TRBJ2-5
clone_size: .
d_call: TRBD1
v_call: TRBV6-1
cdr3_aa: CASSEARTGGAQGTQYF
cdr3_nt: TGTGCCAGCAGTGAAGCGCGGACAGGGGGCGCTCAGGGGACCCAGTACTTC

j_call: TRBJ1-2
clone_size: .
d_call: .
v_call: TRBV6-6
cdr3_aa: CASSYGQLNYGYTF
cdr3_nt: TGTGCCAGCAGTTACGGACAACTGAACTATGGCTACACCTTC

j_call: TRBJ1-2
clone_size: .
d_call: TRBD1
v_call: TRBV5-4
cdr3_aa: CASSPGQRHGYTF
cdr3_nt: TGTGCCAGCAGCCCGGGACAGCGACATGGCTACACCTTC

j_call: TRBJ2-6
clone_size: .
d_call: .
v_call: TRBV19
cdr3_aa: CASREYGDSGANVLTF
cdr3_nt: TGTGCCAGTAGGGAATACGGCGATTCCGGGGCCAACGTCCTGACTTTC

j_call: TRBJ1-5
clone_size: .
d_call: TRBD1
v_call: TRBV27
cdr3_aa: CASSSAGGIQPQHF
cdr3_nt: TGTGCCAGCAGTTCGGCAGGGGGCATTCAGCCCCAGCATTTT

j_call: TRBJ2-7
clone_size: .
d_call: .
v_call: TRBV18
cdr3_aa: CASSPFRGVYEQYF
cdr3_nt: TGTGCCAGCTCACCGTTCAGGGGGGTGTACGAGCAGTACTTC

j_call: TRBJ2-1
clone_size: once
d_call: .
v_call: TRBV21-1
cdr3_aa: CASRHPIAGGPREQFF
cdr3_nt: TGTGCCAGCAGACACCCTATAGCGGGGGGGCCTCGGGAGCAGTTCTTC

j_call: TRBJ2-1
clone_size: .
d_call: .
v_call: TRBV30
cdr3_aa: CAWDPGARFNEQFF
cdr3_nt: TGTGCCTGGGATCCCGGGGCCCGTTTCAATGAGCAGTTCTTC

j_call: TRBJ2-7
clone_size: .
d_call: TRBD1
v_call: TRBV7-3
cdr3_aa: CASSLGTVGYEQYF
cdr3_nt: TGTGCCAGCAGCTTAGGGACAGTAGGCTACGAGCAGTACTTC

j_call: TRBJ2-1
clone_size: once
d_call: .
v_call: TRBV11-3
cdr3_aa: CASSLGTGTDLQQFF
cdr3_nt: TGTGCCAGCAGCTTAGGAACCGGAACAGACCTTCAGCAGTTCTTC

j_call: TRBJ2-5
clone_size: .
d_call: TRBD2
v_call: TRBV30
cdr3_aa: CAWSLAGGGETQYF
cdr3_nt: TGTGCCTGGAGCTTAGCGGGGGGGGGAGAGACCCAGTACTTC

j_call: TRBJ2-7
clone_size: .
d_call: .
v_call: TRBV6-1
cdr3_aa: CASSLRESGGEQYF
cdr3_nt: TGTGCCAGCAGTTTACGGGAGTCGGGTGGCGAGCAGTACTTC

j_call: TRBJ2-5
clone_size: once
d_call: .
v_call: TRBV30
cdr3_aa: CAWDRQGGQETQYF
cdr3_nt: TGTGCCTGGGACCGACAGGGAGGGCAAGAGACCCAGTACTTC

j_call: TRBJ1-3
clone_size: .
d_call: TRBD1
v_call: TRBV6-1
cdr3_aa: CASSLGQTGNTIYF
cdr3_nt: TGTGCCAGCAGTTTGGGACAGACTGGAAACACCATATATTTT

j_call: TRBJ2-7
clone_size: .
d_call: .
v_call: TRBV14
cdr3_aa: CASSPVNLLEQYF
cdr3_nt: TGTGCCAGCAGCCCGGTCAATCTTTTGGAGCAGTACTTC

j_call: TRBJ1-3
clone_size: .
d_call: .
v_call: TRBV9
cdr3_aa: CASSETLTGGTIYF
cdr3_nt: TGTGCCAGCAGCGAGACTCTCACCGGTGGCACCATATATTTT

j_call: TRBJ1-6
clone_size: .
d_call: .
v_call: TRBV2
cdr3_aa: CASLISLGPRSPLHF
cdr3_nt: TGTGCCAGCCTCATATCCCTCGGACCGAGATCACCCCTCCACTTT

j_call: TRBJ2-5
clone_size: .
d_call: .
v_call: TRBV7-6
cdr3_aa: CASSLATVETQYF
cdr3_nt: TGTGCCAGCAGCTTAGCGACGGTAGAGACCCAGTACTTC

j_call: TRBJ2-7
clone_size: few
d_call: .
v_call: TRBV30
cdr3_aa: CAWSVRRGRDTSYEQYF
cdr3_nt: TGTGCCTGGAGTGTACGGAGGGGCCGGGACACCTCCTACGAGCAGTACTTC

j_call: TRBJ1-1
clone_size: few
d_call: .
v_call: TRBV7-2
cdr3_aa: CASSFMVIAEAFF
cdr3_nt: TGTGCCAGCAGCTTTATGGTTATTGCGGAAGCTTTCTTT

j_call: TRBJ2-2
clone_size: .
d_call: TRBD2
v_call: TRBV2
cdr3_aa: CASRGGVAGITGELFF
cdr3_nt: TGTGCCAGCAGGGGAGGGGTAGCGGGGATCACCGGGGAGCTGTTTTTT

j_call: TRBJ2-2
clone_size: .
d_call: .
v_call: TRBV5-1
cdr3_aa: CASSSTGSKGITGELFF
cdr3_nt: TGCGCCAGCAGCTCCACAGGGTCAAAGGGGATTACCGGGGAGCTGTTTTTT